This TCR beta chain was documented in a study of OX40 agonist ivuxolimab in advanced cancers. About the study as a whole: Ivuxolimab was a fully human IgG2 agonistic monoclonal antibody targeting the costimulatory receptor OX40 (CD134). Intravenous ivuxolimab was administered to patients every 2 weeks at six dose levels: 0.01, 0.1, 0.3, 1.5, 3 and 10 mg/kg. Of the approximately 50 dose-escalation patients, hepatocellular carcinoma was present in 19, melanoma in approximately 15, renal cell carcinoma in 9 and head and neck cancer in 9. In the dose-escalation cohort, 82.7% of patients were male, and the mean age was approximately 64 years, with a range of about 23 to 90. Prior anti-PD-1, anti-PD-L1 or anti-CTLA-4 therapy was permitted, and about 40% of dose-escalation patients had received checkpoint inhibitors. Partial responses occurred in three dose-escalation patients: two with cutaneous melanoma and one with hepatocellular carcinoma. The point of sequencing TCRbeta in the periphery was to test whether ivuxolimab changed TCR sequence diversity and drove clonal T-cell expansion. The paper covers the monotherapy dose-escalation part of the phase I ivuxolimab trial, which included N of about 56 patients. The study at large found these results: On average, CD8+ T cells showed more expanded clones than CD4+ T cells after ivuxolimab. Low levels of normalized T-cell clonal expansion were also shown by some nonresponding patients. At doses of 0.1 to 3.0 mg/kg, clonal expansion of both CD4+ and CD8+ blood T cells was observed from baseline to week 6. In the 0.1-3.0 mg/kg groups, partial responders had among the lowest normalized peripheral clonal expansion, particularly in CD8+ T cells. Which antigens the clonally expanded peripheral T cells were specific for was not determined.

The trial excluded patients who had a history of autoimmune disease or who were on systemic immunosuppression. Peripheral blood for TCR sequencing was collected from all dose cohorts at baseline, on cycle 4 day 1, and on cycle 7 day 1. The samples were drawn from a first-in-human, open-label, multicenter phase I dose-escalation trial of ivuxolimab. The trial enrolled adults with locally advanced or metastatic head and neck squamous cell, hepatocellular, melanoma or renal cell carcinoma. CD4+ and CD8+ T cells were sorted separately from peripheral blood before TCR sequencing. Points on this clone: The antigen this receptor binds is unknown. No much larger clone exists at a distance of one base, and base qualities are not known.

The CDR3 sequence holds 14 residues, the cysteine and phenylalanine included. Only the CDR3 part of the read is kept: 42 bases, read in frame from the first base. For CDR1 and CDR2, the germline V gene lists SGHDT and YYEEEE. The V end loses 0 bases and the J end loses 0 bases, and a stretch of 7 bases separates them. For sequencing of the TCRbeta CDR3 region, genomic DNA was extracted from the sorted cells. TCRbeta CDR3 regions were sequenced using the immunoSEQ Assay. The table was pulled from immuneACCESS by TCRdb, which kept in-frame rearrangements only. Such tables lose some clones; where checked, under half of the loss comes from unresolved V genes, and the rest has no known cause. Counted in this sample were around 80,000 clones; 85% of them appeared once. 0.53% of the sample goes to the ten largest clones.

The sequence is built from TRBV5-6 and TRBJ2-7; perhaps TRBD2 is the D gene, with 6 bases matching. The source was CD4+ or CD8+ T cells sorted from blood, collected in a trial of the OX40 agonist ivuxolimab. This clonotype was obtained from an adult with an advanced solid tumor such as melanoma, head and neck, liver or kidney cancer. CDR3 sequence: CASSLVGGSYEQYF. The bases are TGTGCCAGCAGCTTGGTCGGGGGCTCCTACGAGCAGTACTTC.